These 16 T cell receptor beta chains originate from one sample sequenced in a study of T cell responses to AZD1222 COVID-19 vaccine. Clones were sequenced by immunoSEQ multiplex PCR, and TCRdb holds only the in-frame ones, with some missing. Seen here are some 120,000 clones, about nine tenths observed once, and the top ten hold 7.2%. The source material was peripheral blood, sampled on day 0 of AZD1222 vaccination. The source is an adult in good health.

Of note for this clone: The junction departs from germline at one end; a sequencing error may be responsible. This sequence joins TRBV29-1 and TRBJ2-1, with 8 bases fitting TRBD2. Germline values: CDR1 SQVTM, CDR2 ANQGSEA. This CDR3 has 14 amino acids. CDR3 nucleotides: TGCAGCGTAGAAGCGGGAGCCTCCTACAATGAGCAGTTCTTC. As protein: CSVEAGASYNEQFF.

CDR3 protein: CAISEWGGSNTEAFF. The CDR3 DNA reads as TGTGCCATCAGTGAGTGGGGAGGATCGAACACTGAAGCTTTCTTT. The chain has TRBV10-3 and TRBJ1-1; D is ambiguous. This CDR3 has 15 amino acids. The V gene lost 1 base and the J gene lost 1 base, with 10 bases spanning the gap. The germline V gene encodes CDR1 ENHRY and CDR2 SYGVKD.

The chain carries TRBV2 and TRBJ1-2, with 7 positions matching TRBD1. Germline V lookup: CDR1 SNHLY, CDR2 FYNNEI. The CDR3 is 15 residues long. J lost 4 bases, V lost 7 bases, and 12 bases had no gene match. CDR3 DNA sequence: TGTGCCAGCACCTCTCTACCGGGACAGCCCTATGGCTACACCTTC. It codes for CASTSLPGQPYGYTF.

CDR3 in amino acids: CASSYQGAALGELFF. The CDR3 coding sequence is TGTGCCAGCAGTTATCAGGGGGCGGCCCTGGGGGAGCTGTTTTTT. The chain employs TRBV6-5 and TRBJ2-2, with 8 positions matching TRBD1. J gave up 8 bases and V 3 bases, and 8 bases lay outside the gene matches. The CDR3 sequence is 15 residues long. Germline values: CDR1 MNHEY, CDR2 SVGAGI.

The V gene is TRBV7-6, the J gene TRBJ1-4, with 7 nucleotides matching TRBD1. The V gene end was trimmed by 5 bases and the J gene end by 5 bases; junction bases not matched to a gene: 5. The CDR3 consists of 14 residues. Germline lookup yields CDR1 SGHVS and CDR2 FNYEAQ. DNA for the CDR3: TGTGCCAGCAGCCTTACCAGGGGGAATGAAAAACTGTTTTTT. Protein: CASSLTRGNEKLFF.

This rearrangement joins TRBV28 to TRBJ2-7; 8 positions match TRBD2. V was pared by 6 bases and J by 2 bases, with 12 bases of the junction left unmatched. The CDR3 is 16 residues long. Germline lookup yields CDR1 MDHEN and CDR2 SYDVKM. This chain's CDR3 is CASRSTRLAKTYEQYF. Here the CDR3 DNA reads TGTGCCAGCAGGTCTACACGACTAGCGAAAACCTACGAGCAGTACTTC.

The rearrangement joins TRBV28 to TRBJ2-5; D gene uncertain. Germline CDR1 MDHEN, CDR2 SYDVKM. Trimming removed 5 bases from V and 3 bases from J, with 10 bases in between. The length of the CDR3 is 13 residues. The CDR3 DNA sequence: TGTGCCAGCAGTGCCACGCAGAAAGAGACCCAGTACTTC. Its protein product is CASSATQKETQYF.

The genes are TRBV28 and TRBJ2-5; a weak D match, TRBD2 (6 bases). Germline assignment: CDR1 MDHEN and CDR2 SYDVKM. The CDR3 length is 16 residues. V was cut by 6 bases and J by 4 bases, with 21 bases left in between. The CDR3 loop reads CASRTYSGWGSETQYF. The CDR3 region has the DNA TGTGCCAGCAGGACCTATAGCGGATGGGGGTCAGAGACCCAGTACTTC.

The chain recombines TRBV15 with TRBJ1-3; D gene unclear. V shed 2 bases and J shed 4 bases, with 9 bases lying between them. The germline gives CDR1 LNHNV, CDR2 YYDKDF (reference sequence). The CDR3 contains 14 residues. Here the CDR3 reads CATSRRSDGNTIYF. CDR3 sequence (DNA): TGTGCCACCAGCAGAAGATCCGACGGAAACACCATATATTTT.

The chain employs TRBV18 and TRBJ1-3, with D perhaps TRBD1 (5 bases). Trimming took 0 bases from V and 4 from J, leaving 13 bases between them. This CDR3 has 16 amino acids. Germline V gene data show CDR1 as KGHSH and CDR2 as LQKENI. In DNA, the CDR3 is TGTGCCAGCTCACCACCGCGGGGGGTAGGAGGAAACACCATATATTTT. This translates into CASSPPRGVGGNTIYF.

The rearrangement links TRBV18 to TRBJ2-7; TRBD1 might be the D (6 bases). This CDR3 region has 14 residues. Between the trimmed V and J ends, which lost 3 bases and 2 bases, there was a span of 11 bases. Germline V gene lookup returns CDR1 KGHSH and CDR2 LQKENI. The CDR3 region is CASSPGTNPYEQYF. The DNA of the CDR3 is TGTGCCAGCTCACCCGGGACAAATCCCTACGAGCAGTACTTC.

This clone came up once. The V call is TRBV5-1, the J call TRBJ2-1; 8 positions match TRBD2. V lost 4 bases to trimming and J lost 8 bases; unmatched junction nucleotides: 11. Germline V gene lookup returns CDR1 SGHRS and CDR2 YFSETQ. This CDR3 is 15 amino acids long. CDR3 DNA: TGCGCCAGCAGCCCCAGGGTTGGCGGGAGGTATGAGCAGTTCTTC. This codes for CASSPRVGGRYEQFF.

CDR3 in amino acids: CASSQKTPSGIPGLAGELFF. As DNA, the CDR3 is TGCGCCAGCAGCCAAAAAACCCCCTCCGGGATCCCAGGGTTAGCCGGGGAGCTGTTTTTT. The chain has TRBV4-1 and TRBJ2-2; D is perhaps TRBD1 or TRBD2 (5 bases each). The CDR3 is 20 amino acids. Deletions cut 2 bases from V and 6 bases from J, with 28 bases between. Germline V gene sequence: CDR1 MGHRA, CDR2 YSYEKL.

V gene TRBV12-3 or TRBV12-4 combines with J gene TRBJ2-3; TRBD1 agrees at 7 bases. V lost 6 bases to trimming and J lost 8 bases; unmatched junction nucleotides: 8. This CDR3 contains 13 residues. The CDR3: CASSPNRGATQYF. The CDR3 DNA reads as TGTGCCAGCAGCCCAAACAGGGGCGCTACGCAGTATTTT.

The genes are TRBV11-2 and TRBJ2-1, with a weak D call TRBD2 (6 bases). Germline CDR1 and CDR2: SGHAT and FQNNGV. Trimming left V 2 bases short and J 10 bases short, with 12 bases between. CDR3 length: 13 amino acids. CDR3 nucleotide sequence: TGTGCCAGCAGCTTAACTAGCAGCGGGGAGCAGTTCTTC. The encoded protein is CASSLTSSGEQFF.

CDR3: CASSRGQGAYQPQHF. DNA of the CDR3: TGTGCCAGTAGTAGGGGACAGGGGGCTTATCAGCCCCAGCATTTT. The rearrangement uses TRBV19 and TRBJ1-5; the match to TRBD1 covers 12 bases. This CDR3 has 15 residues. CDR1 and CDR2 (germline): LNHDA, SQIVND (reference sequence). J lost 5 bases, V lost 4 bases, and 3 bases had no gene match.